This passage covers 14 T cell receptor beta chains from one sample sequenced in a study of CD8 T cells in Susac syndrome (dated by TCRdb to about 2019). The library relied on the immunoSEQ multiplex PCR assay. RNA was extracted using the RNeasy kit, and 0.5 to 1 microgram was reverse transcribed with random hexamers. Clones were called with MiXCR by TCRdb after fastp trimmed the public reads at Q25, and only in-frame beta chains were retained. Records with the same CDR3 protein are collapsed into one entry carrying the most frequent genes and DNA. In all, the sample holds 350,000 to 550,000 distinct CDR3 sequences, and 75% to 90% of those were seen once. 0.09% to 0.15% of the sample comes from the top ten. The source material was CD8+ T cells from PBMCs. Source of these receptors: a human donor with multiple sclerosis.

The table lists this clonotype with a count of one. This rearrangement joins TRBV4-1 to TRBJ2-1; D is uncertain. V dropped 1 base and J dropped 7 bases, with 14 bases sitting between them. The CDR3 consists of 15 residues. Germline CDR1 and CDR2: MGHRA and YSYEKL. CDR3: CASSQGNLHPNEQFF. CDR3 nucleotide sequence: TGCGCCAGCAGCCAAGGAAACCTACACCCGAATGAGCAGTTCTTC.

The V gene is TRBV18, the J gene TRBJ1-2, with 9 bases fitting TRBD1. Germline lookup yields CDR1 KGHSH and CDR2 LQKENI. After removal of 0 bases from V and 4 bases from J, the junction contained 9 bases not matched to a gene. This CDR3 is built from 17 residues. The CDR3 sequence is CASSPPTGQGYRYGYTF. Written as DNA, the CDR3 is TGTGCCAGCTCACCACCGACGGGACAGGGATACCGCTATGGCTACACCTTC. Together with reference TRBV18 and TRBJ1-2, the CDR3 gives the full variable domain: NAGVMQNPRHLVRRRGQEARLRCSPMKGHSHVYWYRQLPEEGLKFMVYLQKENIIDESGMPKERFSAEFPKEGPSILRIQQVVRGDSAAYFCASSPPTGQGYRYGYTFGSGTRLTVV.

The CDR3 reads CASSDPQYPYEQYF. CDR3 nucleotide sequence: TGTGCCAGCAGTGATCCACAGTACCCCTACGAGCAGTACTTC. V gene TRBV2 combines with J gene TRBJ2-7; D is ambiguous. V was trimmed by 3 bases and J by 2 bases, leaving 11 bases between them. The germline gives CDR1 SNHLY, CDR2 FYNNEI. There are 14 residues in the CDR3.

V gene TRBV2 combines with J gene TRBJ2-1; a possible D gene is TRBD2 (7 bases). Trimming removed 3 bases from V and 4 bases from J, with 13 bases in between. The germline CDR1 and CDR2 sequences are SNHLY and FYNNEI. The CDR3 length is 15 residues. The CDR3 DNA follows: TGTGCCAGCAGTGAGGGGGGGGCCATGTACAATGAGCAGTTCTTC. This gives the protein CASSEGGAMYNEQFF. The whole variable domain, filled in from reference TRBV2 and TRBJ2-1, reads EPEVTQTPSHQVTQMGQEVILRCVPISNHLYFYWYRQILGQKVEFLVSFYNNEISEKSEIFDDQFSVERPDGSNFTLKIRSTKLEDSAMYFCASSEGGAMYNEQFFGPGTRLTVL.

This chain joins TRBV11-2 and TRBJ2-7; TRBD1 agrees at 10 bases. The germline gives CDR1 SGHAT, CDR2 FQNNGV. The CDR3 loop spans 16 amino acids. Trimming at V came to 1 base and at J to 7 bases, leaving 10 bases not matched to a gene. Here the CDR3 reads CASSLARGTGAWEQYF. Written as DNA, the CDR3 is TGTGCCAGCAGCTTAGCACGAGGGACAGGGGCGTGGGAGCAGTACTTC. Supplemented by reference TRBV11-2 and TRBJ2-7, the full variable domain reads EAGVAQSPRYKIIEKRQSVAFWCNPISGHATLYWYQQILGQGPKLLIQFQNNGVVDDSQLPKDRFSAERLKGVDSTLKIQPAKLEDSAVYLCASSLARGTGAWEQYFGPGTRLTVT.

This clonotype was counted between two and nine times. The chain combines TRBV27 with TRBJ2-7; D is undetermined. The CDR3 length is 15 residues. The germline gives CDR1 MNHEY, CDR2 SMNVEV (reference sequence). Trimming pared 2 bases from V and 4 bases from J, leaving 15 bases between. CDR3: CASSLLSRIIYEQYF. For the CDR3, the DNA is TGTGCCAGCAGTTTACTCAGTCGGATAATTTACGAGCAGTACTTC.

The V and J genes are TRBV21-1 and TRBJ2-1; the table names TRBD2, a call not compared with the DNA. TRBV21-1 is listed as a pseudogene. The CDR3 contains 23 residues. CDR3 in DNA: TGTGCCAGCAGCAAAAAAACAGGGGAGTTTCCGCGGACTAGCGGGGTCCCTGACAATGAGCAGTTCTTC. It yields the protein CASSKKTGEFPRTSGVPDNEQFF.

The chain recombines TRBV7-9 with TRBJ1-4, with D perhaps TRBD1 (5 bases). V was trimmed by 5 bases and J by 6 bases, leaving 10 bases between them. In germline, CDR1 is SEHNR, CDR2 FQNEAQ (reference sequence). There are 13 residues in the CDR3. As DNA, the CDR3 is TGTGCCAGCAGCAGAGACAGCTATGAAAAACTGTTTTTT. This encodes CASSRDSYEKLFF.

This rearrangement joins TRBV3-1 to TRBJ1-3, with TRBD1 as a possible D gene (5 bases). The germline V and J ends were trimmed by 0 bases and 4 bases, with 13 bases remaining between them. Germline values: CDR1 LGHDT, CDR2 YNNKEL (reference sequence). This CDR3 spans 16 amino acids. CDR3 sequence: CASSQEGTPSGNTIYF. The CDR3 DNA reads as TGTGCCAGCAGCCAAGAAGGGACGCCGTCCGGAAACACCATATATTTT. The full variable domain, in which reference TRBV3-1 and TRBJ1-3 provide the parts outside the CDR3, is DTAVSQTPKYLVTQMGNDKSIKCEQNLGHDTMYWYKQDSKKFLKIMFSYNNKELIINETVPNRFSPKSPDKAHLNLHINSLELGDSAVYFCASSQEGTPSGNTIYFGEGSWLTVV.

For the CDR3, the DNA is TGTGCCAGCAGCTTAGATGTTGGTGAAGCTTTCTTT. Encoded protein: CASSLDVGEAFF. The chain links TRBV11-2 to TRBJ1-1; unclear D gene. CDR1 and CDR2 from the germline V gene are SGHAT and FQNNGV. The CDR3 is 12 residues long. V lost 0 bases and J 7 bases, leaving 6 bases between the germline ends.

The chain has TRBV5-1 and TRBJ2-3, with D perhaps matching TRBD2 (5 bases). CDR1 is SGHRS, CDR2 YFSETQ, per germline. V was pared by 2 bases and J by 5 bases, with 6 bases between. The CDR3 spans 12 residues. As DNA, the CDR3 is TGCGCCAGCAGCTTCGAGGGAGATACGCAGTATTTT. Translated: CASSFEGDTQYF.

A single count supports this clonotype. V usage is TRBV29-1 and J usage is TRBJ2-7; 7 nucleotides match TRBD2. This CDR3 contains 13 residues. Trimming at V came to 6 bases and at J to 4 bases, leaving 9 bases not matched to a gene. Germline CDR1 is SQVTM and CDR2 is ANQGSEA. CDR3 loop: CSVLSGARYEQYF. The CDR3 region has the DNA TGCAGCGTCCTAAGCGGGGCGAGGTACGAGCAGTACTTC.

The CDR3: CAWALGVNAEAFF. CDR3 nucleotide sequence: TGTGCCTGGGCATTGGGGGTTAACGCTGAAGCTTTCTTT. The V call is TRBV30, the J call TRBJ1-1, with D possibly matching TRBD1 (5 bases). Per the germline V gene, CDR1 is GTSNPN and CDR2 is SVGIG (reference sequence). Trimming took 5 bases from V and 6 from J, leaving 16 bases between them. The CDR3 extends over 13 amino acids.

This clonotype was seen only a few times. The chain carries TRBV29-1 and TRBJ1-1, with D uncertain. The ends were cut back, 2 bases at V and 4 bases at J, with 14 bases in the middle. The CDR3 sequence is 14 residues long. Germline CDR1 SQVTM, CDR2 ANQGSEA. CDR3 DNA sequence: TGCAGCGTTGAACAGGCCAGTATCACCACTGAAGCTTTCTTT. Amino acid sequence: CSVEQASITTEAFF.